The 30 T cell receptor beta chains presented below share a single source sample, sequenced in a study of blood T cells in healthy people across ages. Alongside a J-beta primer mix, a sample-barcoded 5' primer served in a second PCR lasting about 7 to 11 cycles. TCRdb processed the 5' RACE reads anew with MiXCR; each CDR3 protein has one entry. This sample has fewer than 2,000,000 distinct CDR3 sequences, with 30% to 35% found just once. The sample was blood. These receptors were taken from a woman in her twenties or thirties in good health.

As regards this clonotype: At one of its ends the junction is not consistent with the germline gene, which may arise from a read error. V usage is TRBV20-1 and J usage is TRBJ2-7, with 9 bases matching TRBD2. This CDR3 spans 14 amino acids. The V gene's germline CDR1 is DFQATT and CDR2 SNEGSKA (reference sequence). The CDR3 sequence is CSARLAGIRYERYF. DNA of the CDR3: TGCAGTGCTAGACTAGCGGGGATTAGGTATGAGCGGTACTTC.

The rearrangement uses TRBV27 and TRBJ1-6; maybe TRBD1 (6 bases). The CDR3 contains 13 residues. V gave up 3 bases and J gave up 13 bases, with 13 bases separating them. Germline CDR1 and CDR2: MNHEY and SMNVEV (reference sequence). For the CDR3, the DNA is TGTGCCAGCAGTTTGCAACAGGGTGGCCCCCTCCACTTT. It encodes CASSLQQGGPLHF.

In regard to this clonotype: This may be a read error, as it is one base from a much larger clone. This sequence joins TRBV29-1 and TRBJ1-2; D possibly corresponds to TRBD1 (5 bases). The CDR3 is made up of 14 amino acids. Trimming took off 6 bases at V and 1 base at J, with 15 bases between the two ends. Germline V gene sequence: CDR1 SQVTM, CDR2 ANQGSEA. CDR3 nucleotide sequence: TGCAGCGTCAGGTGGTCGGGGGGTAACTATGGCTACACCTTC. This codes for CSVRWSGGNYGYTF.

This chain uses TRBV7-2 with TRBJ1-6; TRBD1 might be the D (5 bases). Germline V CDR1 and CDR2: SGHTA, FQGNSA. Trimming pared 4 bases from V and 8 bases from J, leaving 9 bases between. The CDR3 is 13 residues long. CDR3 bases: TGTGCCAGCAGCTATCAGGGTTATTCACCCCTCCACTTT. Residues: CASSYQGYSPLHF.

This clonotype showed up just a few times. The chain couples TRBV7-3 to TRBJ1-6; D not certain. Trimming took off 2 bases at V and 8 bases at J, with 13 bases between the two ends. The CDR3 consists of 15 residues. From germline, CDR1 is SGHTA and CDR2 FQGTGA. CDR3 nucleotide sequence: TGTGCCAGCAGCTTATCGGGCCACGGGTATTCACCCCTCCACTTT. Protein: CASSLSGHGYSPLHF.

There are a few counts of this clonotype. The gene calls are TRBV21-1 and TRBJ1-1; the table's D call, TRBD1, has no DNA check behind it. TRBV21-1 is annotated as a pseudogene. The CDR3 consists of 13 residues. The CDR3 bases are TGTGCCATAGACAGGGGGGGGAACACTGAGGCTTTCTTT. Translated, it gives CAIDRGGNTEAFF.

This clonotype was seen repeatedly, ten times or more. V and J are TRBV20-1 and TRBJ2-7, with 7 bases identical to TRBD2. CDR3 length: 11 residues. Germline CDR1 is DFQATT and CDR2 is SNEGSKA (reference sequence). The J segment lost 7 bases and the V segment lost 6 bases, leaving 6 bases of the junction unmatched. As DNA, the CDR3 is TGCAGTGCCCTTCGAGCGGGAGAGCAGTACTTC. Its protein product is CSALRAGEQYF.

The chain joins TRBV20-1 to TRBJ2-1, with 11 bases aligning to TRBD2. The trim removed 6 bases at V and 4 bases at J, leaving 14 bases unmatched. Per the germline V gene, CDR1 is DFQATT and CDR2 is SNEGSKA (reference sequence). The CDR3 loop spans 17 amino acids. CDR3: CSARPPASGRIYNEQFF. In DNA form, the CDR3 reads TGCAGTGCCCGACCTCCAGCTAGCGGGAGGATATACAATGAGCAGTTCTTC.

V gene TRBV12-3 or TRBV12-4 combines with J gene TRBJ1-5, with 7 positions matching TRBD1. The CDR3 has 14 residues. Trimming removed 8 bases from V and 4 bases from J; junction bases left unmatched: 8. CDR3 sequence reads: CASGRQGNNQPQHF. CDR3 nucleotide sequence: TGTGCCAGCGGCCGACAGGGAAATAATCAGCCCCAGCATTTT.

The chain combines TRBV10-3 with TRBJ2-3; D is uncertain. This CDR3 spans 14 amino acids. Trimming removed 6 bases from V and 5 bases from J, with 15 bases in between. The V gene's germline CDR1 is ENHRY and CDR2 SYGVKD. The CDR3 DNA reads as TGTGCCATCAGGGATAATCCGAAAGGAGATACGCAGTATTTT. It yields the protein CAIRDNPKGDTQYF.

This clonotype occurred a few times. The chain has TRBV27 and TRBJ2-5, with a weak D call TRBD2 (5 bases). This CDR3 has 13 residues. CDR1 is MNHEY, CDR2 SMNVEV, per germline (reference sequence). Trimming shortened V by 6 bases and J by 5 bases, and 13 bases separated the two germline ends. CDR3 protein: CASSREGWETQYF. CDR3 coding DNA: TGTGCCAGCAGCCGTGAGGGCTGGGAGACCCAGTACTTC.

This clonotype was seen only once. This chain connects TRBV29-1 to TRBJ1-1, with D maybe TRBD1 (5 bases). Germline V CDR1 and CDR2: SQVTM, ANQGSEA. V gave up 7 bases and J gave up 1 base, with 16 bases separating them. This CDR3 has 14 amino acids. CDR3 DNA sequence: TGCAGCGGCAGGTTGGGGACGAAGAACACTGAAGCTTTCTTT. This sequence encodes CSGRLGTKNTEAFF.

The V gene is TRBV20-1, the J gene TRBJ2-5; no firm D call. Trimming took off 0 bases at V and 0 bases at J, with 8 bases between the two ends. Germline CDR1 is DFQATT and CDR2 is SNEGSKA (reference sequence). The CDR3 spans 14 residues. DNA of the CDR3: TGCAGTGCTAGAGATGGCAGCAACCAAGAGACCCAGTACTTC. This encodes CSARDGSNQETQYF.

The chain combines TRBV10-3 with TRBJ2-5; 7 nucleotides match TRBD1. The CDR3 length is 16 residues. CDR1 is ENHRY and CDR2 is SYGVKD in the germline V gene. J gave up 2 bases and V 10 bases, and 16 bases lay outside the gene matches. The DNA for the CDR3 is TGTGCCACCAAAGGGGGCATGCAGGACAGTCAAGAGACCCAGTACTTC. Its translation: CATKGGMQDSQETQYF.

The CDR3 DNA sequence: TGTGCCAGCAGCCAAGCGGCCCTACAGGACCGGGGGTCCTACGAGCAGTACTTC. Translated, it gives CASSQAALQDRGSYEQYF. This chain joins TRBV3-1 and TRBJ2-7; weak D call: TRBD2 (6 bases). This CDR3 has 18 residues. Germline values: CDR1 LGHDT, CDR2 YNNKEL (reference sequence). Trimming removed 1 base from V and 1 base from J, with 20 bases in between.

The rearrangement joins TRBV5-1 to TRBJ1-4; no firm D call. V lost 5 bases, J lost 0 bases, and 17 bases lay in between. The CDR3 extends over 17 amino acids. CDR1 is SGHRS, CDR2 YFSETQ, per germline. CDR3 residues: CASRFGLGPTTNEKLFF. CDR3 nucleotides: TGCGCCAGCAGGTTTGGATTGGGTCCCACAACTAATGAAAAACTGTTTTTT.

This chain uses TRBV29-1 with TRBJ2-3; D might be TRBD1 or TRBD2, each matching 5 bases. The V end was cut by 7 bases, the J end by 2 bases, with 10 bases between. The length of the CDR3 is 12 residues. Germline V gene sequence: CDR1 SQVTM, CDR2 ANQGSEA. The chain's CDR3 is CSAPGATDTQYF. CDR3 DNA: TGCAGCGCCCCCGGGGCCACAGATACGCAGTATTTT.

J is TRBJ2-2 and V is TRBV27; tentatively, D is TRBD1 (5 bases). CDR1 and CDR2 (germline): MNHEY, SMNVEV (reference sequence). CDR3 size: 15 residues. The V gene lost 2 bases and the J gene lost 5 bases, with 12 bases spanning the gap. The CDR3 loop is CASSLRAGLTGELFF. The DNA of the CDR3 is TGTGCCAGCAGTTTAAGGGCAGGGCTTACCGGGGAGCTGTTTTTT.

V usage is TRBV6-4 and J usage is TRBJ2-1; a possible D gene is TRBD1 (6 bases). The ends were cut back, 2 bases at V and 9 bases at J, with 11 bases in the middle. The CDR3 spans 13 residues. CDR1 MRHNA and CDR2 SNTAGT come from the germline V gene. The CDR3 loop is CASSDGGGGEQFF. The CDR3, as DNA: TGTGCCAGCAGTGACGGTGGGGGCGGTGAGCAGTTCTTC.

This chain links TRBV5-6 with TRBJ2-5; TRBD1 matches 8 bases. V shed 3 bases, J shed 1 base, and the junction held 14 bases outside the gene matches. Germline assignment: CDR1 SGHDT and CDR2 YYEEEE. The CDR3 runs 18 residues. The CDR3 loop is CASSSRDRSSWGQETQYF. The CDR3 coding sequence is TGTGCCAGCAGCTCTCGGGACAGGTCTTCGTGGGGCCAAGAGACCCAGTACTTC.

This clonotype appeared a few times. The V gene is TRBV5-1, the J gene TRBJ1-1; D unclear. V shed 2 bases and J shed 3 bases, with 8 bases lying between them. The CDR3 has 13 amino acids. CDR1 is SGHRS, CDR2 YFSETQ, per germline. The CDR3 DNA follows: TGCGCCAGCAGCTTTAATCCGGACACTGAAGCTTTCTTT. This codes for CASSFNPDTEAFF.

The V gene is TRBV3-1, the J gene TRBJ2-3; perhaps TRBD2 as D (6 bases). Trimming cost V 4 bases and J 1 base, with 9 bases left between them. The CDR3 is 14 amino acids. Germline CDR1 and CDR2: LGHDT and YNNKEL (reference sequence). The CDR3 is CASSRGDGTDTQYF. The DNA of the CDR3 is TGTGCCAGCAGCCGGGGGGACGGCACAGATACGCAGTATTTT.

This clonotype has a handful of counts. The chain uses TRBV7-9 and TRBJ2-7; D is perhaps TRBD1 or TRBD2 (5 bases each). Germline CDR1 SEHNR, CDR2 FQNEAQ (reference sequence). This CDR3 comprises 14 residues. Trimming stripped 5 bases from V and 3 bases from J, with 14 bases between. The CDR3 bases are TGTGCCAGCAGCCCCCCGGGGCTCAACTACGAGCAGTACTTC. Amino acid sequence: CASSPPGLNYEQYF. The whole variable domain, remainder taken from reference TRBV7-9 and TRBJ2-7, is DTGVSQNPRHKITKRGQNVTFRCDPISEHNRLYWYRQTLGQGPEFLTYFQNEAQLEKSRLLSDRFSAERPKGSFSTLEIQRTEQGDSAMYLCASSPPGLNYEQYFGPGTRLTVT.

This clonotype was detected many times. The V call is TRBV29-1, the J call TRBJ2-5; D unresolved. The CDR3 has 11 amino acids. V dropped 2 bases and J dropped 4 bases, with 5 bases sitting between them. Germline CDR1 and CDR2: SQVTM and ANQGSEA. CDR3 DNA sequence: TGCAGCGTTGAAAAGGGAGAGACCCAGTACTTC. Protein: CSVEKGETQYF. Filled out from reference TRBV29-1 and TRBJ2-5, the complete variable domain reads SAVISQKPSRDICQRGTSLTIQCQVDSQVTMMFWYRQQPGQSLTLIATANQGSEATYESGFVIDKFPISRPNLTFSTLTVSNMSPEDSSIYLCSVEKGETQYFGPGTRLLVL.

As regards this clonotype: Being one base from a much bigger clone, this may be a read error. J is TRBJ2-5 and V is TRBV25-1; D not resolved. Germline lookup yields CDR1 MGHDK and CDR2 SYGVNS. The CDR3 consists of 15 residues. Trimming stripped 1 base from V and 5 bases from J, with 14 bases between. The CDR3 loop is CASSEFGGGGETQYF. CDR3 coding DNA: TGTGCCAGCAGTGAATTCGGCGGTGGTGGGGAGACCCAGTACTTC.

The V gene is TRBV20-1, the J gene TRBJ2-4, with D tentatively TRBD2 (5 bases). This CDR3 is built from 16 residues. V was pared by 4 bases and J by 6 bases, with 22 bases between. Germline lookup yields CDR1 DFQATT and CDR2 SNEGSKA (reference sequence). In DNA form, the CDR3 reads TGCAGTGCTACCCCTGTGGCTAGCAATGCGGGAAACATTCAGTACTTC. Protein product: CSATPVASNAGNIQYF.

Turning to this clonotype: At one end, the junction sequence differs from germline, possibly due to a read error. V gene TRBV20-1 combines with J gene TRBJ1-1; 7 nucleotides line up with TRBD1. CDR1 and CDR2 (germline): DFQATT, SNEGSKA (reference sequence). The CDR3 spans 13 residues. The CDR3 region has the DNA TGCAGTGCCAGAGAGGGGGCGCGTCCTGAAGCTTTCTTT. Translation: CSAREGARPEAFF.

The J gene is TRBJ2-3, the V gene TRBV5-1; 10 bases agree with TRBD1. There are 13 residues in the CDR3. V trimming: 4 bases; J trimming: 7 bases; junction bases outside the gene matches: 3. From germline, CDR1 is SGHRS and CDR2 YFSETQ. The CDR3 DNA is TGCGCCAGCAGCAGGGACAGGGGATATACGCAGTATTTT. Its translation: CASSRDRGYTQYF.

V is TRBV7-9 and J is TRBJ2-5, with D possibly matching TRBD1 (6 bases). CDR1 SEHNR and CDR2 FQNEAQ come from the germline V gene (reference sequence). This CDR3 contains 17 residues. The V and J ends lost 4 bases and 1 base respectively, with 19 bases between them. Here the CDR3 DNA reads TGTGCCAGCAGCTCCAATCTCGGCGAGGGGGTCCAAGAGACCCAGTACTTC. It is translated as CASSSNLGEGVQETQYF.

CDR3 in DNA: TGTGCCAGCAGCCCCTCACAGGGTTATGGCTACACCTTC. This gives the protein CASSPSQGYGYTF. This rearrangement joins TRBV5-4 to TRBJ1-2; possibly TRBD1 for D (6 bases). There are 13 residues in the CDR3. V lost 4 bases and J lost 5, with 12 bases in between. CDR1 SGHNT and CDR2 YYREEE come from the germline V gene (reference sequence).